This TCR beta chain appears in the sequencing data of a study of blood T cell repertoires in COVID-19. For the study at large: Samples representing acute and convalescent COVID-19 were sourced from the United States, Italy and Spain.

Measured with immunoSEQ multiplex PCR; TCRdb has only the in-frame clones, and not every one. The data contain around 300,000 clones, about 89% of them singletons. This clone appeared a single time. Individuals aged about 18 to 89 years were recruited from around 22 US areas. Each participant's cohort was designated according to participant-reported clinical history. Two negative PCRs, clearance, or symptom resolution characterized the recovered Cohort 3 donors. The sample was PBMCs or T cells enriched from blood (not recorded which). The sequence was obtained from a woman in her 30s who had recovered from COVID-19.

The CDR3 bases are TGTGCCAGCAGTCCCGGGGGGTACCAAGAGACCCAGTACTTC. This codes for CASSPGGYQETQYF. The chain links TRBV6-5 to TRBJ2-5, with 7 positions matching TRBD2. In germline, CDR1 is MNHEY, CDR2 SVGAGI. This CDR3 has 14 residues. The junction had 3 bases not matched to a gene; V was cut back by 5 bases and J by 0 bases.